The clone carrying this T cell receptor beta chain was counted ten times or more. These data originate in a study of molecular identifiers for immune sequencing clone quantification. Each CDR3 protein gets one entry after TCRdb re-called the PCR reads with MiXCR. This repertoire shows under 85,000 distinct CDR3 sequences, around 17% found once; its top ten account for around 1.6%. The V and J ends lost 1 base and 5 bases, in that order; junction bases with no gene match: 4. Germline CDR1 and CDR2: SGHAT and FQNNGV. CDR3 length: 14 amino acids. This chain links TRBV11-2 with TRBJ2-5; 7 nucleotides agree with TRBD2. This receptor was obtained from a human donor in good health. Some libraries in this study had Jurkat cell RNA spiked in. The source material was naive CD8+ T cells from blood, with Jurkat cell RNA spiked in. The subset was: FACS-sorted CD8+CD4-CCR7+CD45RA+ naive T cells. CDR3 sequence: CASSLAWGGETQYF. CDR3 DNA: TGTGCCAGCAGCTTAGCTTGGGGGGGGGAGACCCAGTACTTC.